This TCR beta chain was recovered during a study of prognosis after radiotherapy for stage I lung cancer. Overall study findings and caveats: Metastatic and non-metastatic patients reportedly diverged in TRBV and TRBJ gene usage.

There were no patients with prior chemotherapy, radiotherapy or other malignancies, and all were node-negative on CT and PET/CT. Researchers used two-round multiplex PCR to amplify TCR beta CDR3 starting from genomic DNA. First-round PCR used primers specific to each TRBV and TRBJ gene. MiXCR, applied by TCRdb to the multiplex PCR reads, yields one record per CDR3 protein. The sample lists some 60,000 distinct CDR3 sequences; roughly 29% were seen once. As to this clonotype: What it binds is unknown. A read error may account for a junction end that differs from germline.

Germline V gene sequence: CDR1 SGHTA, CDR2 FQGNSA. The CDR3 extends over 15 amino acids. The source material was PBMCs, sampled before or after stereotactic body radiation therapy (not recorded which). The gene calls are TRBV7-2 and TRBJ2-5; 11 positions match TRBD1. The receptor was derived from a donor aged 50 or older with non-small cell lung cancer. CDR3 region: CVSSFSGQGAETQYF. Here the CDR3 DNA reads TGTGTCAGCAGCTTTTCTGGACAGGGGGCCGAGACCCAGTACTTC.